The TCR beta chain under discussion was sequenced for a study of vaccination and CD4 T cells after COVID-19 (dated by TCRdb to the early 2020s). The study in broad terms: SARS-CoV-2 positivity had been established in the convalescent patients by nasal swab PCR, and mild disease was recorded in eight to ten of these patients and severe disease in one. The convalescent cohort comprised six males and four females, including two Hispanic individuals, seven Caucasians, two Asians and one multiracial person. Two doses of either the Pfizer-BioNTech BNT162b2 vaccine (n=8) or the Moderna mRNA-1273 vaccine (n=2) were administered to participants. Post-COVID blood samples were collected from convalescent patients a median of around 100 days after diagnosis, with a range of about 35 to 161 days. Post-vaccine blood samples were collected a median of approximately eleven weeks after the second vaccine dose, ranging from roughly 12 to 241 days. The spike-specific CD4+ TCR repertoire was compared before and after mRNA vaccination in over nine COVID-19 convalescent patients and a few infection-naive healthy vaccine recipients. On the study overall, not on this receptor specifically: Among the post-vaccine SARS-CoV-2-reactive clones in convalescent patients, a median approximately 90% showed up only after vaccination, which suggests vaccine-specific priming. An increase in the median number of SARS-CoV-2-reactive clonotypes from around 20 after infection to some 38 after vaccination was observed, but the change was not found to be significant. Only a relatively small number of convalescent patients were included in the study, and early timepoints following natural infection were not analyzed. Of the vaccine-specific clones in convalescent patients, 304 of 307, or nearly all, reacted only to SARS-CoV-2 spike and did not cross-react with common cold coronaviruses.

The V and J ends are trimmed by 3 bases and 4 bases, leaving 15 bases between them. The germline V gene (reference sequence) yields LNHDA for CDR1 and SQIVND for CDR2. Including the terminal cysteine and phenylalanine, the CDR3 comprises 16 residues. Only the CDR3 region is kept as DNA, spanning 48 bases read in frame from base 1. The convalescent patients' positive SARS-CoV-2 PCR tests fell between March and December 2020, which was before the Alpha, Beta and Delta variants emerged in the United States. Ficoll-Paque Plus gradient centrifugation was used to isolate PBMCs from whole blood, and the isolated PBMCs were then either used fresh or cryopreserved at -140C. The sample holds a few counts of this clonotype. Its recognized antigen is unknown. Base quality data are lacking; no much larger clone is found one base away. Libraries were prepared through PCR. Sequencing was carried out with an Illumina iSeq 100. Regarding the original processing steps: Non-productive sequences were removed, and CDR3s that did not start with C, did not end with F or W, or were shorter than 7 amino acids were discarded. Similarity between CDR3 sequences was evaluated in R version 3.6.1 using Levenshtein distances (stringdist) and unrooted phylogenetic trees (ape). Using fastp trimming at Q25 and MiXCR clonotype assembly, TCRdb reanalyzed the public sequencing data and kept in-frame beta chains. Each CDR3 protein gets just one entry, which takes the most common genes and DNA from the rows behind it. TCRdb assigned the V and J calls; the authors' analysis was not used. The sample yields 20,000 to 25,000 distinct CDR3 sequences; around 58% were counted once. The ten largest make up around 1.2% of the sample.

The TCR was taken from a human donor who had recovered from COVID-19. The chain links TRBV19 with TRBJ2-2; the D gene is perhaps TRBD2, on 6 matching bases. The sample here was CD4+ T cells from blood, taken before SARS-CoV-2 vaccination. The CDR3 protein is CASSIGGYVGTGELFF. The DNA sequence is given as TGTGCCAGTAGTATCGGAGGGTACGTCGGCACCGGGGAGCTGTTTTTT. Full variable domain (CDR3 extended with the reference TRBV19 and TRBJ2-2 proteins): DGGITQSPKYLFRKEGQNVTLSCEQNLNHDAMYWYRQDPGQGLRLIYYSQIVNDFQKGDIAEGYSVSREKKESFPLTVTSAQKNPTAFYLCASSIGGYVGTGELFFGEGSRLTVL.